This T cell receptor beta chain was identified in a study of T cell responses to AZD1222 COVID-19 vaccine. As to this clone: Its cognate antigen is unknown.

Some clones are missing from TCRdb's copy, which holds only in-frame ones; the method was immunoSEQ multiplex PCR. The data contain around 160,000 clones, around 90% of them singletons. V lost 1 base, J lost 5 bases, and 8 bases lay in between. This CDR3 region has 14 residues. Germline CDR1 and CDR2: MGHRA and YSYEKL. General study findings and limits: Researchers report vaccine-associated CD4 TCRs spanning spike, with dominance at 160-218 and 743-854. In a largely white British group with more females than males, clonal diversity was possibly underestimated.

This chain joins TRBV4-1 and TRBJ2-2; possibly TRBD2 for D (6 bases). The TCR comes from an adult in good health. Sequenced material: peripheral blood, taken on day 0 of MenACWY control vaccination. In nucleotides, the CDR3 is TGCGCCAGCAGCCAAGTAGGAGGGACCGGGGAGCTGTTTTTT. The encoded protein is CASSQVGGTGELFF.